These 32 T cell receptor beta chains were all obtained from the same sample, sequenced in a study of blood T cell repertoires in COVID-19. Sequencing used immunoSEQ multiplex PCR; TCRdb keeps in-frame clones, though not all of them. The profile shows almost 250,000 clones, 75% to 85% of them singletons. The sequenced material came from PBMCs or T cells enriched from blood (not recorded which). The source of these receptors is a woman in her 50s with acute COVID-19.

DNA for the CDR3: TGTGCCAGCAGCCAAGACGGTAGCTCCTACAATGAGCAGTTCTTC. Protein sequence: CASSQDGSSYNEQFF. J is TRBJ2-1 and V is TRBV3-1 (or the pseudogene TRBV3-2); D is unresolved. V lost 0 bases and J lost 0, with 6 bases in between. Germline CDR1 LGHDT, CDR2 YNNKEL (reference sequence). The CDR3 runs 15 residues.

V gene TRBV6-2 or TRBV6-3 combines with J gene TRBJ2-2; D possibly corresponds to TRBD1 (5 bases). Trimming stripped 2 bases from V and 3 bases from J, with 10 bases between. Germline CDR1 is MNHEY and CDR2 is SVGEGT. This CDR3 is built from 15 residues. CDR3 in amino acids: CASSYGALYTGELFF. As DNA, the CDR3 is TGTGCCAGCAGTTACGGGGCTCTCTACACCGGGGAGCTGTTTTTT.

J is TRBJ1-2 and V is TRBV19; D call uncertain. The CDR3 has 12 residues. Germline values: CDR1 LNHDA, CDR2 SQIVND (reference sequence). V was pared by 10 bases and J by 8 bases, with 17 bases between. CDR3 nucleotides: TGTGCCACCAGAGGTGACTTAAGAGGCTACACCTTC. Translated, it gives CATRGDLRGYTF. The complete variable domain, with remaining parts taken from reference TRBV19 and TRBJ1-2, reads DGGITQSPKYLFRKEGQNVTLSCEQNLNHDAMYWYRQDPGQGLRLIYYSQIVNDFQKGDIAEGYSVSREKKESFPLTVTSAQKNPTAFYLCATRGDLRGYTFGSGTRLTVV.

This chain uses TRBV5-1 with TRBJ1-3, with D unclear. Trimming pared 0 bases from V and 0 bases from J, leaving 13 bases between. Germline CDR1 SGHRS, CDR2 YFSETQ. The CDR3 contains 17 residues. The CDR3 here is CASSLGASPISGNTIYF. CDR3 DNA sequence: TGCGCCAGCAGCTTGGGGGCGAGCCCTATCTCTGGAAACACCATATATTTT.

The chain combines TRBV15 with TRBJ1-2; D not resolved. V was pared by 1 base and J by 0 bases, with 9 bases between. From germline, CDR1 is LNHNV and CDR2 YYDKDF (reference sequence). The CDR3 has 15 residues. The CDR3 sequence is CATSRAQATNYGYTF. The DNA for the CDR3 is TGTGCCACCAGCAGAGCCCAGGCAACTAACTATGGCTACACCTTC.

This sequence joins TRBV5-4 and TRBJ2-2; 14 bases agree with TRBD2. Unmatched junction bases numbered 10, after V lost 4 bases and J lost 5 bases. The CDR3 runs to 18 residues. CDR1 SGHNT and CDR2 YYREEE come from the germline V gene (reference sequence). Here the CDR3 reads CASSPRLAGGPRTGELFF. The CDR3 DNA sequence: TGTGCCAGCAGCCCTAGACTAGCGGGGGGGCCTCGAACCGGGGAGCTGTTTTTT.

This clone came up once. The chain combines TRBV4-2 with TRBJ2-1; 8 positions agree with TRBD2. Trimming at V came to 0 bases and at J to 5 bases, leaving 9 bases not matched to a gene. Germline V CDR1 and CDR2: LGHNA, YNFKEQ. The CDR3 is 17 residues long. The DNA of the CDR3 is TGTGCCAGCAGCCAAGATAGGGGAGCGGGGGCTAACAATGAGCAGTTCTTC. Its translation is CASSQDRGAGANNEQFF.

The chain links TRBV30 to TRBJ1-6, with 8 bases lining up with TRBD1. The trim removed 2 bases at V and 4 bases at J, leaving 7 bases unmatched. The CDR3 totals 16 residues. Germline V gene lookup returns CDR1 GTSNPN and CDR2 SVGIG (reference sequence). The CDR3 here is CAWSPLDRVYNSPLHF. CDR3 coding DNA: TGTGCCTGGAGTCCTTTGGACAGGGTTTATAATTCACCCCTCCACTTT.

This chain connects TRBV9 to TRBJ2-2; 8 bases match TRBD1. This CDR3 comprises 17 residues. Germline CDR1 is SGDLS and CDR2 is YYNGEE. V was clipped by 4 bases and J by 2 bases; unmatched bases: 10. The chain's CDR3 is CASSQPRQGSNTGELFF. CDR3 nucleotide sequence: TGTGCCAGCAGCCAACCGCGACAGGGGAGTAACACCGGGGAGCTGTTTTTT.

To note about this clone: Other DNA sequences within the sample encode an identical CDR3. In DNA, the CDR3 is TGTGCCAGCAGCGAAGGGACAGACTATGGCTACACCTTC. This sequence encodes CASSEGTDYGYTF. This chain links TRBV9 with TRBJ1-2, with 7 bases lining up with TRBD1. The CDR3 consists of 13 residues. In germline, CDR1 is SGDLS, CDR2 YYNGEE. V was clipped by 3 bases and J by 3 bases; unmatched bases: 2.

The chain recombines TRBV18 with TRBJ1-3; D not certain. In germline, CDR1 is KGHSH, CDR2 LQKENI. Trimming took 6 bases from V and 0 from J, leaving 9 bases between them. CDR3 length equals 14 residues. CDR3 sequence (DNA): TGTGCCAGCTCGGAACAGTACTCTGGAAACACCATATATTTT. It yields the protein CASSEQYSGNTIYF.

The CDR3 reads CATHLGTHPSGANVLTF. The DNA for the CDR3 is TGCGCCACCCACCTCGGGACACACCCCTCTGGGGCCAACGTCCTGACTTTC. The chain uses TRBV5-1 and TRBJ2-6; TRBD1 might be the D (6 bases). The CDR3 runs to 17 residues. Trimming took 9 bases from V and 0 from J, leaving 19 bases between them. Looked up from germline, CDR1 is SGHRS and CDR2 is YFSETQ.

The V call is TRBV12-3 or TRBV12-4, the J call TRBJ1-2; D ambiguous. This CDR3 is 12 amino acids long. The V end was cut by 5 bases, the J end by 10 bases, with 14 bases between. Here the CDR3 reads CASSEGGWVYTF. The DNA of the CDR3 is TGTGCCAGCAGTGAGGGAGGGTGGGTCTACACCTTC.

The J gene is TRBJ2-7, the V gene TRBV27; maybe TRBD1 (6 bases). Germline V CDR1 and CDR2: MNHEY, SMNVEV (reference sequence). V gave up 4 bases and J gave up 3 bases, with 13 bases separating them. CDR3 length equals 14 residues. CDR3 bases: TGTGCCAGCAGTTCCTCGGGACACCACTACGAGCAGTACTTC. Translation: CASSSSGHHYEQYF.

The chain has TRBV27 and TRBJ1-1; 11 bases match TRBD1. The ends lost 5 bases at V and 4 bases at J; junction bases unmatched: 9. Germline V gives CDR1 MNHEY, CDR2 SMNVEV (reference sequence). The CDR3 contains 16 residues. CDR3 sequence reads: CASSQLLGTGGTEAFF. CDR3 coding DNA: TGTGCCAGCAGTCAACTATTGGGGACAGGGGGCACTGAAGCTTTCTTT.

The chain links TRBV2 to TRBJ2-7; weak D call: TRBD1 (5 bases). Germline CDR1 SNHLY, CDR2 FYNNEI. The V gene lost 0 bases and the J gene lost 4 bases, with 25 bases spanning the gap. CDR3 size: 19 residues. CDR3 DNA: TGTGCCAGCAGTGAAGCTGTTCAGGGCCTCAGGACATTAATGTACGAGCAGTACTTC. Translation gives CASSEAVQGLRTLMYEQYF.

The chain combines TRBV19 with TRBJ1-2; tentatively, D is TRBD1 (6 bases). The CDR3 has 13 amino acids. Germline-derived CDR1 and CDR2 are LNHDA and SQIVND (reference sequence). V lost 7 bases and J 2 bases, leaving 11 bases between the germline ends. CDR3 protein: CASNFQGNYGYTF. The CDR3 coding sequence is TGTGCCAGTAATTTCCAGGGGAACTATGGCTACACCTTC.

The gene calls are TRBV7-2 and TRBJ1-3; D perhaps matches TRBD1 (5 bases). The CDR3 totals 15 residues. V lost 4 bases and J 2 bases, leaving 12 bases between the germline ends. Germline V lookup: CDR1 SGHTA, CDR2 FQGNSA. The CDR3 DNA sequence: TGTGCCAGCAGCTGGGGGGGGTCGGCTGGAAACACCATATATTTT. This translates into CASSWGGSAGNTIYF.

The chain combines TRBV4-3 with TRBJ2-5, with TRBD1 matching 7 bases. The CDR3 sequence is 14 residues long. Germline V gives CDR1 LGHNA, CDR2 YSLEER. Trimming took 1 base from V and 5 from J; bases not matched to a gene: 4. The CDR3 nucleotides are TGCGCCAGCAGCCAAGGGGTCAGGGGGGAGACCCAGTACTTC. Its protein is CASSQGVRGETQYF.

The V and J genes are TRBV4-1 and TRBJ2-5; 11 bases align to TRBD1. Trimming at V came to 4 bases and at J to 1 base, leaving 2 bases not matched to a gene. The CDR3 spans 15 residues. Germline loops: CDR1 MGHRA, CDR2 YSYEKL. In DNA form, the CDR3 reads TGCGCCAGCAGCCTAGGGACAGGGGGCCAAGAGACCCAGTACTTC. It is translated as CASSLGTGGQETQYF.

CDR3 sequence: CASSQERRGGYGYTF. The CDR3 region has the DNA TGCGCCAGCAGCCAAGAAAGGAGGGGGGGCTATGGCTACACCTTC. This chain joins TRBV4-1 and TRBJ1-2; perhaps TRBD1 as D (6 bases). V was shortened by 0 bases and J by 4 bases, with 12 bases between the two germline ends. Germline loops: CDR1 MGHRA, CDR2 YSYEKL. The CDR3 contains 15 residues.

The chain joins TRBV6-5 to TRBJ2-4, with D possibly matching TRBD2 (5 bases). With 2 bases removed from V and 9 bases from J, the gap between germline ends came to 14 bases. The CDR3 totals 14 residues. Germline V lookup: CDR1 MNHEY, CDR2 SVGAGI. The CDR3 DNA reads as TGTGCCAGCAGTTACGAGGGAGATGGTGGCATTCAGTACTTC. Translated: CASSYEGDGGIQYF.

There are a few counts of this clone. The J gene is TRBJ1-1, the V gene TRBV18; unclear D gene. CDR1 and CDR2 (germline): KGHSH, LQKENI. The CDR3 totals 14 residues. Trimming cost V 0 bases and J 2 bases, with 7 bases left between them. Here the CDR3 DNA reads TGTGCCAGCTCACCACCAAATTTAAACACTGAAGCTTTCTTT. Protein: CASSPPNLNTEAFF.

The chain employs TRBV7-9 and TRBJ1-1, with D unclear. CDR3 length: 12 residues. V dropped 4 bases and J dropped 8 bases, with 11 bases sitting between them. CDR1 and CDR2 from the germline V gene are SEHNR and FQNEAQ (reference sequence). This CDR3 reads CASSSGGREAFF. CDR3 DNA sequence: TGTGCCAGCAGCTCCGGTGGGAGGGAAGCTTTCTTT.

This CDR3 is CASSVAERTDYGYTF. In nucleotides, the CDR3 is TGTGCCAGCAGCGTAGCTGAAAGGACTGACTATGGCTACACCTTC. The chain carries TRBV9 and TRBJ1-2, with D unclear. V was pared by 0 bases and J by 3 bases, with 12 bases between. This CDR3 spans 15 amino acids. From germline, CDR1 is SGDLS and CDR2 YYNGEE. Full variable domain (remainder filled in from reference TRBV9 and TRBJ1-2): DSGVTQTPKHLITATGQRVTLRCSPRSGDLSVYWYQQSLDQGLQFLIQYYNGEERAKGNILERFSAQQFPDLHSELNLSSLELGDSALYFCASSVAERTDYGYTFGSGTRLTVV.

A note on this clone: At the DNA level, this CDR3 is encoded by other sequences in the same sample as well. The chain is built from TRBV19 and TRBJ1-1, with D tentatively TRBD1 (6 bases). The CDR3 contains 14 residues. CDR1 LNHDA and CDR2 SQIVND come from the germline V gene (reference sequence). The V end lost 0 bases, the J end lost 1 base, and 6 bases lay between the germline ends. The CDR3 is CASSIDRGNTEAFF. CDR3 DNA sequence: TGTGCCAGTAGTATAGACAGGGGGAACACTGAAGCTTTCTTT.

This clone showed up just a few times. This specimen includes other DNA sequences encoding the same CDR3. The chain has TRBV6-5 and TRBJ1-1; TRBD1 is a possible D gene (5 bases). V was shortened by 0 bases and J by 4 bases, with 6 bases between the two germline ends. The germline V gene has CDR1 MNHEY and CDR2 SVGAGI. The CDR3 runs to 13 residues. The chain's CDR3 is CASSYSGGTEAFF. In DNA form, the CDR3 reads TGTGCCAGCAGTTACTCGGGGGGCACTGAAGCTTTCTTT.

The J gene is TRBJ2-3, the V gene TRBV7-2; tentative D call: TRBD1 (6 bases). Germline lookup yields CDR1 SGHTA and CDR2 FQGNSA. The CDR3 is made up of 15 amino acids. The V end was cut by 3 bases, the J end by 2 bases, with 12 bases between. CDR3 nucleotide sequence: TGTGCCAGCAGCTTGAAGACAGGAGCCACAGATACGCAGTATTTT. It translates to CASSLKTGATDTQYF.

The CDR3: CASSSVSYGYTF. DNA for the CDR3: TGTGCCAGCAGTTCCGTTTCCTATGGCTACACCTTC. The chain carries TRBV12-3 or TRBV12-4 and TRBJ1-2; D call uncertain. The V and J ends lost 4 bases and 4 bases respectively, with 7 bases between them. The CDR3 loop spans 12 amino acids.

For the CDR3, the DNA is TGTGCCAGCAGCCAAGATACGGGGGGGACAGATACGCAGTATTTT. Residues: CASSQDTGGTDTQYF. The chain carries TRBV3-1 (or the pseudogene TRBV3-2) and TRBJ2-3; 8 nucleotides align to TRBD2. Germline-derived CDR1 and CDR2 are LGHDT and YNNKEL (reference sequence). There are 15 residues in the CDR3. After removal of 0 bases from V and 3 bases from J, the junction contained 2 bases not matched to a gene.

The rearrangement uses TRBV7-2 and TRBJ1-2; 7 bases are a match to TRBD1. J lost 5 bases, V lost 4 bases, and 4 bases had no gene match. Looked up from germline, CDR1 is SGHTA and CDR2 is FQGNSA. CDR3 length: 13 amino acids. The CDR3 DNA reads as TGTGCCAGCAGCTCCCAGACAGGGTATGGCTACACCTTC. Its translation is CASSSQTGYGYTF.

The sample holds one count of this clone. J is TRBJ2-7 and V is TRBV7-2, with 10 nucleotides matching TRBD2. V shed 3 bases, J shed 3 bases, and the junction held 14 bases outside the gene matches. Germline CDR1 SGHTA, CDR2 FQGNSA. The CDR3 totals 18 residues. The CDR3 loop is CASSFPGLATGRLYEQYF. The CDR3 nucleotides are TGTGCCAGCAGCTTCCCGGGACTAGCGACGGGGCGCCTCTACGAGCAGTACTTC.